The 28 T cell receptor beta chains below all came from one sample that was sequenced in a study of vaccination and CD4 T cells after COVID-19. The Oncomine TCR Beta short-read assay was applied to DNA of cultured CD4+ T cells. TCRdb re-analysed the PCR reads in MiXCR, keeping a single row per CDR3 protein. The sample includes some 25,000 distinct CDR3 sequences, 55% to 80% of them seen just once. Their antigens are not known. As to treatment: approximately 10-day PBMC culture with coronavirus spike peptide pools or control peptides (ViraFEST assay). The material was CD4+ T cells from blood, cultured in vitro, obtained after SARS-CoV-2 vaccination. Receptor source: a human donor who received a COVID-19 vaccine.

The V call is TRBV19, the J call TRBJ1-1; D is ambiguous. The CDR3 consists of 11 residues. The germline CDR1 and CDR2 sequences are LNHDA and SQIVND (reference sequence). The V end lost 3 bases, the J end lost 3 bases, and 2 bases lay between the germline ends. CDR3 nucleotides: TGTGCCAGTAGTATCCACACTGAAGCTTTCTTT. Its translation: CASSIHTEAFF.

The chain recombines TRBV29-1 with TRBJ2-2, with D possibly being TRBD1 or TRBD2 (6 bases each). The V end was cut by 7 bases, the J end by 5 bases, with 14 bases between. Germline V gene sequence: CDR1 SQVTM, CDR2 ANQGSEA. The CDR3 is 13 residues long. The chain's CDR3 is CSGGAGGTGELFF. DNA for the CDR3: TGCAGCGGGGGGGCGGGCGGAACCGGGGAGCTGTTTTTT.

This chain uses TRBV5-1 with TRBJ1-1; the D gene is possibly TRBD1 (6 bases). The CDR3 runs to 17 residues. Germline V gives CDR1 SGHRS, CDR2 YFSETQ. V was cut by 4 bases and J by 0 bases, with 19 bases left in between. CDR3 region: CASSGPPGAPMNTEAFF. The CDR3 DNA follows: TGCGCCAGCAGCGGGCCCCCAGGGGCCCCTATGAACACTGAAGCTTTCTTT.

The chain uses TRBV24-1 and TRBJ2-3; D is ambiguous. Germline V gives CDR1 KGHDR, CDR2 SFDVKD. V was shortened by 6 bases and J by 0 bases, with 15 bases between the two germline ends. The CDR3 is 16 residues long. This chain's CDR3 is CATSIATVSSTDTQYF. The CDR3 region has the DNA TGTGCCACCAGTATCGCTACCGTTAGTAGCACAGATACGCAGTATTTT.

There are a few counts of this clonotype. The chain links TRBV2 to TRBJ1-1; D may be TRBD1 (5 bases). This CDR3 spans 15 amino acids. The V gene's germline CDR1 is SNHLY and CDR2 FYNNEI. Trimming shortened V by 3 bases and J by 11 bases, and 22 bases separated the two germline ends. The CDR3 nucleotides read TGTGCCAGCAGTGATCTAAGTAGGGGCTACGTTGAGGCTTTCTTT. This codes for CASSDLSRGYVEAFF. Combining the CDR3 with reference TRBV2 and TRBJ1-1 gives the whole variable domain EPEVTQTPSHQVTQMGQEVILRCVPISNHLYFYWYRQILGQKVEFLVSFYNNEISEKSEIFDDQFSVERPDGSNFTLKIRSTKLEDSAMYFCASSDLSRGYVEAFFGQGTRLTVV.

The chain is built from TRBV19 and TRBJ1-1, with unresolved D. V was shortened by 7 bases and J by 6 bases, with 18 bases between the two germline ends. CDR1 and CDR2 from the germline V gene are LNHDA and SQIVND (reference sequence). This CDR3 region has 14 residues. CDR3 sequence reads: CASTNGRGYAEAFF. DNA of the CDR3: TGTGCCAGTACCAATGGGCGCGGGTACGCTGAAGCTTTCTTT.

Only a few counts were recorded for this clonotype. The rearrangement joins TRBV2 to TRBJ1-3; weak D call: TRBD1 (5 bases). Trimming removed 3 bases from V and 0 bases from J, with 9 bases in between. Germline V gene sequence: CDR1 SNHLY, CDR2 FYNNEI. The CDR3 spans 15 residues. CDR3 region: CASSDRAISGNTIYF. The DNA of the CDR3 is TGTGCCAGCAGTGACAGGGCTATCTCTGGAAACACCATATATTTT.

The chain combines TRBV12-3 or TRBV12-4 with TRBJ2-3; tentative D call: TRBD2 (7 bases). The CDR3 is made up of 15 amino acids. Trimming left V 5 bases short and J 5 bases short, with 17 bases between. The CDR3, as DNA: TGTGCCAGCAGTCATATGGGGGGGGCCGGAGATACGCAGTATTTT. Residues: CASSHMGGAGDTQYF.

The chain links TRBV24-1 to TRBJ1-2, with a tentative D call TRBD1 (5 bases). Germline CDR1 is KGHDR and CDR2 is SFDVKD. V dropped 3 bases and J dropped 6 bases, with 25 bases sitting between them. There are 18 residues in the CDR3. The CDR3 DNA sequence: TGTGCCACCAGTGATCGCGTCGGGGGGAGACCTACTTCGGATGGCTACACCTTC. It translates to CATSDRVGGRPTSDGYTF.

CDR3 amino acids: CASSLSGGGLGYTF. Here the CDR3 DNA reads TGTGCCAGCAGTTTATCCGGGGGGGGCCTTGGCTACACCTTC. The chain recombines TRBV12-3 or TRBV12-4 with TRBJ1-2; possible D gene TRBD1, 6 bases. V lost 2 bases and J 7 bases, leaving 14 bases between the germline ends. The CDR3 consists of 14 residues.

The V and J genes are TRBV30 and TRBJ1-3, with D possibly matching TRBD1 (6 bases). Germline V gene lookup returns CDR1 GTSNPN and CDR2 SVGIG (reference sequence). Trimming stripped 4 bases from V and 0 bases from J, with 13 bases between. The CDR3 consists of 15 residues. The CDR3 loop reads CAWTGEWISGNTIYF. The DNA for the CDR3 is TGTGCCTGGACAGGGGAGTGGATCTCTGGAAACACCATATATTTT.

This clonotype appeared a few times. The chain recombines TRBV18 with TRBJ2-5; unclear D gene. This CDR3 contains 13 residues. With 3 bases removed from V and 5 bases from J, the gap between germline ends came to 10 bases. From germline, CDR1 is KGHSH and CDR2 LQKENI. This chain's CDR3 is CASSPATAETQYF. The CDR3 bases are TGTGCCAGCTCACCGGCTACGGCGGAGACCCAGTACTTC.

This clonotype was found a few times. This rearrangement joins TRBV19 to TRBJ2-5; D possibly corresponds to TRBD1 (5 bases). The germline CDR1 and CDR2 sequences are LNHDA and SQIVND (reference sequence). The CDR3 runs to 15 residues. V was clipped by 6 bases and J by 1 base, with 15 bases between them. CDR3: CASSRDRPSQETQYF. The CDR3, as DNA: TGTGCCAGTAGCAGAGACAGACCGAGCCAAGAGACCCAGTACTTC.

This clonotype was seen a few times. The chain has TRBV28 and TRBJ2-7; TRBD2 agrees at 9 bases. Germline values: CDR1 MDHEN, CDR2 SYDVKM. The CDR3 spans 15 residues. Losses at the gene ends were 6 bases for V and 2 bases for J; bases not matched to a gene: 8. CDR3 sequence (DNA): TGTGCCAGCAGGCGGGGGGGCATTTCCCCCTACGAGCAGTACTTC. Protein sequence: CASRRGGISPYEQYF. Combining the CDR3 with reference TRBV28 and TRBJ2-7 gives the whole variable domain DVKVTQSSRYLVKRTGEKVFLECVQDMDHENMFWYRQDPGLGLRLIYFSYDVKMKEKGDIPEGYSVSREKKERFSLILESASTNQTSMYLCASRRGGISPYEQYFGPGTRLTVT.

The gene calls are TRBV6-5 and TRBJ2-4; either TRBD1 or TRBD2 may fit D (5 bases each). The CDR3 length is 15 residues. CDR1 MNHEY and CDR2 SVGAGI come from the germline V gene. Trimming pared 4 bases from V and 8 bases from J, leaving 18 bases between. CDR3 coding DNA: TGTGCCAGCAGTTCCCCCGGGGCAAGCAGTGACATTCAGTACTTC. Translated, it gives CASSSPGASSDIQYF.

The chain couples TRBV2 to TRBJ1-6, with D maybe TRBD1 (5 bases). Germline V gene sequence: CDR1 SNHLY, CDR2 FYNNEI. The V end was cut by 2 bases, the J end by 4 bases, with 12 bases between. This CDR3 is built from 16 residues. DNA for the CDR3: TGTGCCAGCAGTGAATTAGGTGAGGGGTATAATTCACCCCTCCACTTT. Its translation is CASSELGEGYNSPLHF.

CDR3 nucleotide sequence: TGCGCCAGCAGCCAGACAGGGGGACGCTCTAACTATGGCTACACCTTC. Protein sequence: CASSQTGGRSNYGYTF. The V and J genes are TRBV5-1 and TRBJ1-2; 9 bases fit TRBD1. V shed 4 bases, J shed 0 bases, and the junction held 7 bases outside the gene matches. In germline, CDR1 is SGHRS, CDR2 YFSETQ. The CDR3 runs to 16 residues.

The chain has TRBV29-1 and TRBJ2-5; 9 nucleotides agree with TRBD1. Germline lookup yields CDR1 SQVTM and CDR2 ANQGSEA. V trimming: 3 bases; J trimming: 5 bases; junction bases outside the gene matches: 7. The CDR3 has 14 residues. The CDR3 coding sequence is TGCAGCGTTGAGCCCCCAGACAGGGGGGAGACCCAGTACTTC. Encoded protein: CSVEPPDRGETQYF.

The V call is TRBV24-1, the J call TRBJ1-2; TRBD1 is a possible D gene (5 bases). The CDR3 sequence is 12 residues long. Trimming removed 2 bases from V and 8 bases from J, with 8 bases in between. Germline CDR1 KGHDR, CDR2 SFDVKD. The CDR3 sequence: CATSDYGGGYTF. The CDR3 bases are TGTGCCACCAGTGATTACGGGGGGGGCTACACCTTC.

This clonotype turned up a few times. CDR3 protein: CSAPRPFPPSGANVLTF. In DNA, the CDR3 is TGCAGTGCGCCCCGGCCTTTTCCTCCCTCTGGGGCCAACGTCCTGACTTTC. The rearrangement joins TRBV20-1 to TRBJ2-6; no clear D gene. This CDR3 is 17 amino acids long. Germline assignment: CDR1 DFQATT and CDR2 SNEGSKA (reference sequence). Trimming removed 6 bases at V and 0 bases at J, with 18 bases between.

A few counts support this clonotype. The chain couples TRBV20-1 to TRBJ1-1; D gene unclear. Trimming cost V 6 bases and J 2 bases, with 10 bases left between them. This CDR3 has 12 residues. Germline-derived CDR1 and CDR2 are DFQATT and SNEGSKA (reference sequence). DNA for the CDR3: TGCAGTGCGGCCTCCCATAACACTGAAGCTTTCTTT. Translating it yields CSAASHNTEAFF.

The chain is built from TRBV6-4 and TRBJ1-2; D might be TRBD1 (5 bases). Germline lookup yields CDR1 MRHNA and CDR2 SNTAGT. The CDR3 runs 19 residues. Trimming stripped 2 bases from V and 3 bases from J, with 25 bases between. For the CDR3, the DNA is TGTGCCAGCAGTGACGCCGGGGCCGCCAACGAGGCACCCTACTATGGCTACACCTTC. It codes for CASSDAGAANEAPYYGYTF.

The chain joins TRBV24-1 to TRBJ1-1; TRBD1 aligns across 11 bases. Germline loops: CDR1 KGHDR, CDR2 SFDVKD. The CDR3 runs 14 residues. Trimming at V came to 7 bases and at J to 7 bases, leaving 7 bases not matched to a gene. In DNA, the CDR3 is TGTGCCACCAGCCGAGACGGGACAGGGGGTGAAGCTTTCTTT. This gives the protein CATSRDGTGGEAFF.

This clonotype occurred a few times. CDR3 in amino acids: CSAPDSGAGFGQPQHF. The DNA of the CDR3 is TGCAGTGCACCCGACAGCGGGGCAGGTTTTGGTCAGCCCCAGCATTTT. This chain uses TRBV20-1 with TRBJ1-5; D might be TRBD1 (5 bases). Germline V gives CDR1 DFQATT, CDR2 SNEGSKA (reference sequence). There are 16 residues in the CDR3. V lost 6 bases, J lost 6 bases, and 24 bases lay in between.

This clonotype was counted between two and nine times. The V gene is TRBV5-1, the J gene TRBJ2-7; no clear D gene. V shed 3 bases and J shed 2 bases, with 9 bases lying between them. This CDR3 has 13 residues. CDR1 and CDR2 from the germline V gene are SGHRS and YFSETQ. CDR3 residues: CASSSVVTYEQYF. DNA of the CDR3: TGCGCCAGCAGCTCCGTAGTTACCTACGAGCAGTACTTC.

The rearrangement joins TRBV18 to TRBJ2-3; 10 nucleotides align to TRBD2. Unmatched junction bases numbered 7, after V lost 3 bases and J lost 1 base. Looked up from germline, CDR1 is KGHSH and CDR2 is LQKENI. The CDR3 totals 17 residues. The CDR3 sequence: CASSPTLAGGGTDTQYF. The CDR3 DNA follows: TGTGCCAGCTCACCTACCTTAGCGGGGGGCGGCACAGATACGCAGTATTTT.

This clonotype is a singleton in its sample. One junction end does not reproduce the germline sequence, and a read error may be involved. The chain has TRBV2 and TRBJ1-5; no clear D. This CDR3 has 15 residues. From germline, CDR1 is SNHLY and CDR2 FYNNEI. This CDR3 is CASKKLGPLNQPQHF. CDR3 nucleotides: TGCGCCAGCAAGAAACTCGGTCCCCTTAATCAGCCCCAGCATTTT.

The chain is built from TRBV2 and TRBJ1-3; no reliable D call. Deletions cut 5 bases from V and 0 bases from J, with 11 bases between. There are 15 residues in the CDR3. The germline CDR1 and CDR2 sequences are SNHLY and FYNNEI. In nucleotides, the CDR3 is TGTGCCAGCAGTAGCGTCAGGAGCTCTGGAAACACCATATATTTT. This translates into CASSSVRSSGNTIYF.